Listed below are T cell receptor beta chains from one sample, sequenced in a study of siplizumab effects on memory and regulatory T cells. Some clones are missing from TCRdb's copy, which holds only in-frame ones; the method was immunoSEQ multiplex PCR. The sample includes about 97,000 clones, around 90% of them seen just once. The specimen sequenced was non-Treg CD4+ T cells sorted from blood. The origin of the receptors is a human donor in good health. Each CDR3 is given with its conserved first and last residue. A D gene is named only where the DNA matches it firmly. Clone size appears in some rows only: once, few, many, or a class for an expanded clone.

j_call: TRBJ2-7
d_call: -
v_call: TRBV28
clone_size: -
cdr3_nt: TGTGCCAGCAGTTCACAGGAAGGCGAGCAGTACTTC
cdr3_aa: CASSSQEGEQYF

j_call: TRBJ1-2
d_call: TRBD1
v_call: TRBV4-3
clone_size: -
cdr3_nt: TGCGCCAGCAGCCCAGGGACAGGGAAATCAACGTATGGCTACACCTTC
cdr3_aa: CASSPGTGKSTYGYTF

j_call: TRBJ2-5
d_call: -
v_call: TRBV13
clone_size: few
cdr3_nt: TGTGCCAGCAGCGCAACCGAACGGGGAGACCAAGAGACCCAGTACTTC
cdr3_aa: CASSATERGDQETQYF

j_call: TRBJ1-2
d_call: -
v_call: TRBV7-9
clone_size: -
cdr3_nt: TGTGCCAGCAGCTCGAATGACAGCCCTTATGGCTACACCTTC
cdr3_aa: CASSSNDSPYGYTF

j_call: TRBJ1-4
d_call: -
v_call: TRBV5-1
clone_size: -
cdr3_nt: TGCGCCAGCAGCTTGTCGTCCAGGGTGAATGAAAAACTGTTTTTT
cdr3_aa: CASSLSSRVNEKLFF

j_call: TRBJ1-1
d_call: TRBD1
v_call: TRBV10-3
clone_size: -
cdr3_nt: TGTGCCATCAGTGACGGGGGACAGGCGAACACTGAAGCTTTCTTT
cdr3_aa: CAISDGGQANTEAFF

j_call: TRBJ1-2
d_call: -
v_call: TRBV7-9
clone_size: -
cdr3_nt: TGTGCCAGCAGCGGCGACAGGCCAGGCTACACCTTC
cdr3_aa: CASSGDRPGYTF

j_call: TRBJ1-1
d_call: -
v_call: TRBV10-1
clone_size: -
cdr3_nt: TGCGCCAGCAGTGCCGGGCATTTGAACACTGAAGCTTTCTTT
cdr3_aa: CASSAGHLNTEAFF

j_call: TRBJ2-1
d_call: -
v_call: TRBV9
clone_size: -
cdr3_nt: TGTGCCAGCAGCGACCGGGGGCAACCCCTGCGGGGTGAGCAGTTCTTC
cdr3_aa: CASSDRGQPLRGEQFF

j_call: TRBJ2-1
d_call: TRBD2
v_call: TRBV10-2
clone_size: -
cdr3_nt: TGCGCCAGCACTCAGAGTATCAGCGGGAGAAATAATGAGCAGTTCTTC
cdr3_aa: CASTQSISGRNNEQFF

j_call: TRBJ2-3
d_call: TRBD1
v_call: TRBV29-1
clone_size: -
cdr3_nt: TGCAGCGTTGAAGATCGGACAGGGGGCACAGATACGCAGTATTTT
cdr3_aa: CSVEDRTGGTDTQYF

j_call: TRBJ2-1
d_call: TRBD2
v_call: TRBV18
clone_size: -
cdr3_nt: TGTGCCAGCTCACGATCGGGACTAGCGGGAGGCCCGGGTGAGCAGTTCTTC
cdr3_aa: CASSRSGLAGGPGEQFF

j_call: TRBJ1-2
d_call: TRBD1
v_call: TRBV7-9
clone_size: -
cdr3_nt: TGTGCCAGCAGCTTAGCGACTACGACAGGGCGAAATGGCTACACCTTC
cdr3_aa: CASSLATTTGRNGYTF

j_call: TRBJ2-7
d_call: TRBD1
v_call: TRBV11-3
clone_size: -
cdr3_nt: TGTGCCAGCAGCTTCGAGGACAGGGTCTACGAGCAGTACTTC
cdr3_aa: CASSFEDRVYEQYF

j_call: TRBJ2-7
d_call: -
v_call: TRBV5-4
clone_size: -
cdr3_nt: TGTGCCAGCAGCCCTCGGACGGGCTACGAGCAGTACTTC
cdr3_aa: CASSPRTGYEQYF

j_call: TRBJ1-2
d_call: TRBD1
v_call: TRBV5-4
clone_size: -
cdr3_nt: TGTGCCAGCAGCACAATCGACAGGGAATATGGCTACACCTTC
cdr3_aa: CASSTIDREYGYTF

j_call: TRBJ1-2
d_call: -
v_call: TRBV6-1
clone_size: -
cdr3_nt: TGTGCCAGCAGTGAAGGTACGGGGCGTCGGTATGGCTACACCTTC
cdr3_aa: CASSEGTGRRYGYTF

j_call: TRBJ2-2
d_call: -
v_call: TRBV7-3
clone_size: -
cdr3_nt: TGTGCCAGCAGCTGGGATAGCGCACACACCGGGGAGCTGTTTTTT
cdr3_aa: CASSWDSAHTGELFF

j_call: TRBJ2-6
d_call: -
v_call: TRBV9
clone_size: -
cdr3_nt: TGTGCCAGCAGCGTAAGTAGGTTTGGCGGGGCCAACGTCCTGACTTTC
cdr3_aa: CASSVSRFGGANVLTF

j_call: TRBJ1-2
d_call: TRBD1
v_call: TRBV28
clone_size: -
cdr3_nt: TGTGCCAGCAGTTCCCCTGGGACAGGGAATGGCTACACCTTC
cdr3_aa: CASSSPGTGNGYTF

j_call: TRBJ2-1
d_call: TRBD2
v_call: TRBV27
clone_size: -
cdr3_nt: TGTGCCAGCAGTTTATCCTCCGGGACTAGAAATGAGCAGTTCTTC
cdr3_aa: CASSLSSGTRNEQFF

j_call: TRBJ2-7
d_call: -
v_call: TRBV5-4
clone_size: -
cdr3_nt: TGTGCCAGCAGCTCCGCTTGGGGGTTCCTCAACGAGCAGTACTTC
cdr3_aa: CASSSAWGFLNEQYF

j_call: TRBJ2-3
d_call: -
v_call: TRBV21-1
clone_size: -
cdr3_nt: TGTGCCAGCAGCAAAGGGAACAGGGGGCTAAGGGAGTCGCGCCCTTGCACAGATACGCAGTATTTT
cdr3_aa: CASSKGNRGLRESRPCTDTQYF